This T cell receptor beta chain was sequenced in a study of control samples from healthy donors and cancer patients. V was clipped by 4 bases and J by 1 base, with 8 bases between them. CDR3 length: 13 amino acids. CDR1 and CDR2 from the germline V gene are SGDLS and YYNGEE. Sequencing was performed with immunoSEQ multiplex PCR; in TCRdb, only in-frame clones are kept and a portion is missing. The sample consists of 150,000 to 200,000 clones, more than 85% of them appearing once. This TCR came from a woman aged 25 to 39 in good health. The chain recombines TRBV9 with TRBJ1-1; D gene unclear. The sequenced sample was blood. CDR3 residues: CASSPTRNTEAFF. The DNA of the CDR3 is TGTGCCAGCAGCCCCACAAGGAACACTGAAGCTTTCTTT. The entire variable domain, with the rest obtained from reference TRBV9 and TRBJ1-1, is as follows: DSGVTQTPKHLITATGQRVTLRCSPRSGDLSVYWYQQSLDQGLQFLIQYYNGEERAKGNILERFSAQQFPDLHSELNLSSLELGDSALYFCASSPTRNTEAFFGQGTRLTVV.